This T cell receptor beta chain appears in the sequencing data of a study of cytomegalovirus exposure and HLA in healthy donors. J lost 5 bases, V lost 0 bases, and 6 bases had no gene match. Germline V lookup: CDR1 SGHRS, CDR2 YFSETQ. This CDR3 is built from 16 residues. PCR was performed using 60 Vbeta and 13 Jbeta primers. Produced via immunoSEQ multiplex PCR; TCRdb's table is partial and in-frame only. The sample data list around 71,000 clones. This clonotype was sampled from a woman in her 30s in good health and CMV-seronegative. Sequencing used PBMCs. This chain links TRBV5-1 with TRBJ2-5; 11 nucleotides match TRBD1. The chain's CDR3 is CASSLDGQGAGETQYF. Written as DNA, the CDR3 is TGCGCCAGCAGCTTGGACGGACAGGGGGCAGGGGAGACCCAGTACTTC.